These 18 T cell receptor beta chains share one sample of origin, sequenced in a study of cytomegalovirus exposure and HLA in healthy donors. The primer mix had 60 Vbeta and 13 Jbeta primers. Using immunoSEQ multiplex PCR, the repertoire was profiled, and TCRdb retains in-frame clones only, with some absent. Of 140,000 or so clones in the sample, almost 85% were seen once. Sequencing was performed on PBMCs. The receptors stem from a woman aged 55-69 years in good health and CMV-seropositive.

On this clone: Other DNA sequences from this sample encode an identical CDR3 as well. This chain links TRBV19 with TRBJ1-1, with D possibly TRBD1 on 6 matching bases. This CDR3 contains 17 residues. Per the germline V gene, CDR1 is LNHDA and CDR2 is SQIVND (reference sequence). Trimming took 4 bases from V and 6 from J, leaving 24 bases between them. The CDR3 region is CASSTPPITGYEAEAFF. DNA of the CDR3: TGTGCCAGTAGTACACCCCCCATAACAGGGTACGAGGCTGAAGCTTTCTTT.

This chain links TRBV7-2 with TRBJ2-2; D perhaps matches TRBD2 (6 bases). This CDR3 region has 15 residues. Between the trimmed V and J ends, which lost 1 base and 4 bases, there was a span of 10 bases. CDR1 and CDR2 (germline): SGHTA, FQGNSA. The CDR3 sequence is CASSLGGGSTGELFF. The CDR3 coding sequence is TGTGCCAGCAGCTTAGGCGGAGGGAGCACCGGGGAGCTGTTTTTT. Full variable domain (rest looked up from reference TRBV7-2 and TRBJ2-2): GAGVSQSPSNKVTEKGKDVELRCDPISGHTALYWYRQSLGQGLEFLIYFQGNSAPDKSGLPSDRFSAERTGGSVSTLTIQRTQQEDSAVYLCASSLGGGSTGELFFGEGSRLTVL.

This chain uses TRBV15 with TRBJ2-7; maybe TRBD2 (5 bases). Germline V CDR1 and CDR2: LNHNV, YYDKDF (reference sequence). This CDR3 is built from 12 residues. V shed 5 bases and J shed 3 bases, with 8 bases lying between them. CDR3 coding DNA: TGTGCCACCAGCGAGGGTAACTACGAGCAGTACTTC. Its translation: CATSEGNYEQYF.

The rearrangement joins TRBV6-6 to TRBJ1-1; no clear D gene. Germline loops: CDR1 MNHNY, CDR2 SVGAGI (reference sequence). This CDR3 region has 14 residues. Trimming removed 2 bases at V and 3 bases at J, with 10 bases between. The CDR3 loop is CASSYIGRDTEAFF. In DNA form, the CDR3 reads TGTGCCAGCAGTTACATCGGGAGAGACACTGAAGCTTTCTTT.

The chain recombines TRBV9 with TRBJ2-1, with 10 bases matching TRBD2. The CDR3 extends over 17 amino acids. The germline V gene has CDR1 SGDLS and CDR2 YYNGEE. With V trimmed by 0 bases and J by 6 bases, 9 bases remained unmatched. The CDR3 spells CASSVGASGRGVNEQFF. CDR3 DNA sequence: TGTGCCAGCAGCGTAGGGGCTAGCGGGAGAGGGGTCAATGAGCAGTTCTTC.

V and J are TRBV27 and TRBJ2-7; 8 nucleotides agree with TRBD1. V shed 4 bases, J shed 3 bases, and the junction held 17 bases outside the gene matches. Germline V lookup: CDR1 MNHEY, CDR2 SMNVEV (reference sequence). The CDR3 length is 18 residues. This CDR3 is CASSSRTGQGWSYYEQYF. CDR3 nucleotides: TGTGCCAGCAGTTCCCGGACAGGGCAGGGATGGTCCTACTACGAGCAGTACTTC.

This sequence joins TRBV6-5 and TRBJ1-2; D gene unclear. Germline values: CDR1 MNHEY, CDR2 SVGAGI. CDR3 length: 15 residues. The V gene lost 3 bases and the J gene lost 0 bases, with 11 bases spanning the gap. Here the CDR3 reads CASSYSGASNYGYTF. CDR3 nucleotide sequence: TGTGCCAGCAGTTATTCGGGTGCATCTAACTATGGCTACACCTTC.

This clone was counted between two and nine times. The chain has TRBV29-1 and TRBJ2-2; 7 nucleotides align to TRBD1. Unmatched junction bases numbered 5, after V lost 7 bases and J lost 0 bases. Germline V gives CDR1 SQVTM, CDR2 ANQGSEA. The CDR3 runs to 14 residues. The CDR3 DNA follows: TGCAGCGCTGGGACAGTGTCGAACACCGGGGAGCTGTTTTTT. It codes for CSAGTVSNTGELFF.

This sequence joins TRBV4-2 and TRBJ1-2, with a tentative D call TRBD1 (5 bases). V was shortened by 0 bases and J by 4 bases, with 15 bases between the two germline ends. Germline V gene data show CDR1 as LGHNA and CDR2 as YNFKEQ. The CDR3 totals 16 residues. CDR3 sequence reads: CASSQESQRGGYGYTF. CDR3 coding DNA: TGTGCCAGCAGCCAAGAGTCTCAAAGGGGAGGCTATGGCTACACCTTC.

This clone showed up just a few times. The rearrangement uses TRBV18 and TRBJ2-5; a possible D gene is TRBD1 (6 bases). The CDR3 loop spans 13 amino acids. CDR1 and CDR2 (germline): KGHSH, LQKENI. V lost 4 bases and J lost 2, with 8 bases in between. The CDR3, as DNA: TGTGCCAGCTCACTCGGACAGCAAGAGACCCAGTACTTC. Its translation is CASSLGQQETQYF.

The rearrangement joins TRBV14 to TRBJ2-1; D might be TRBD1 (5 bases). The CDR3 is 14 amino acids. The ends were cut back, 5 bases at V and 5 bases at J, with 13 bases in the middle. Germline V gene sequence: CDR1 SGHDN, CDR2 FVKESK. CDR3 bases: TGTGCCAGCAGCTTACGACAGAGAGACAATGAGCAGTTCTTC. This translates into CASSLRQRDNEQFF.

The chain carries TRBV7-2 and TRBJ2-5; D is undetermined. This CDR3 comprises 12 residues. Germline CDR1 and CDR2: SGHTA and FQGNSA. Trimming shortened V by 1 base and J by 6 bases, and 6 bases separated the two germline ends. The CDR3 DNA is TGTGCCAGCAGCTTAGATAAAAAGACCCAGTACTTC. It specifies CASSLDKKTQYF.

The count of this clone is one. The chain joins TRBV11-3 to TRBJ2-3; 12 bases match TRBD2. Germline V gene data show CDR1 as SGHNT and CDR2 as YENEEA. The CDR3 runs 16 residues. With 6 bases clipped from V and 2 bases from J, the junction kept 6 bases outside the gene matches. CDR3 region: CASSYRLAGDTDTQYF. CDR3 nucleotide sequence: TGTGCCAGCAGTTACCGACTAGCGGGAGACACAGATACGCAGTATTTT. The whole variable domain, filled in from reference TRBV11-3 and TRBJ2-3, reads EAGVVQSPRYKIIEKKQPVAFWCNPISGHNTLYWYLQNLGQGPELLIRYENEEAVDDSQLPKDRFSAERLKGVDSTLKIQPAELGDSAVYLCASSYRLAGDTDTQYFGPGTRLTVL.

The chain employs TRBV5-1 and TRBJ2-3, with 8 bases fitting TRBD2. The CDR3 has 16 amino acids. Germline V lookup: CDR1 SGHRS, CDR2 YFSETQ. After removal of 2 bases from V and 0 bases from J, the junction contained 5 bases not matched to a gene. The CDR3 sequence: CASSFVAGPSTDTQYF. Written as DNA, the CDR3 is TGCGCCAGCAGCTTCGTAGCGGGACCTAGCACAGATACGCAGTATTTT. Using reference TRBV5-1 and TRBJ2-3 for the parts outside the CDR3, the full variable domain is KAGVTQTPRYLIKTRGQQVTLSCSPISGHRSVSWYQQTPGQGLQFLFEYFSETQRNKGNFPGRFSGRQFSNSRSEMNVSTLELGDSALYLCASSFVAGPSTDTQYFGPGTRLTVL.

The CDR3 protein is CASSPGGGAYEQYF. CDR3 bases: TGCGCCAGCAGCCCGGGTGGGGGGGCGTACGAGCAGTACTTC. The gene calls are TRBV5-1 and TRBJ2-7; D is perhaps TRBD2 (7 bases). The germline gives CDR1 SGHRS, CDR2 YFSETQ. The length of the CDR3 is 14 residues. Trimming cost V 4 bases and J 4 bases, with 15 bases left between them.

V and J are TRBV5-4 and TRBJ1-1; D is perhaps TRBD1 (5 bases). The length of the CDR3 is 15 residues. Trimming stripped 4 bases from V and 0 bases from J, with 13 bases between. Germline values: CDR1 SGHNT, CDR2 YYREEE (reference sequence). CDR3 nucleotide sequence: TGTGCCAGCAGCCAACGACAGAAACTGAACACTGAAGCTTTCTTT. Protein product: CASSQRQKLNTEAFF. The full variable domain, its missing parts supplied by reference TRBV5-4 and TRBJ1-1, is ETGVTQSPTHLIKTRGQQVTLRCSSQSGHNTVSWYQQALGQGPQFIFQYYREEENGRGNFPPRFSGLQFPNYSSELNVNALELDDSALYLCASSQRQKLNTEAFFGQGTRLTVV.

This chain connects TRBV2 to TRBJ2-2, with TRBD1 as a possible D gene (6 bases). From germline, CDR1 is SNHLY and CDR2 FYNNEI. V gave up 7 bases and J gave up 5 bases, with 11 bases separating them. This CDR3 has 13 amino acids. CDR3 DNA sequence: TGTGCCAGCAAACAGGGAATAACCGGGGAGCTGTTTTTT. Translation gives CASKQGITGELFF.

The genes are TRBV4-2 and TRBJ2-5; tentatively, D is TRBD1 (6 bases). The end of the DNA fits TRBJ2-7 better, so the J call may be wrong. CDR1 and CDR2 from the germline V gene are LGHNA and YNFKEQ. CDR3 length: 15 amino acids. Written as DNA, the CDR3 is TGTGCCAGCAGCCAAGGGGGGCGGGCCGCCTACGAGCAGTACTTC. It encodes CASSQGGRAAYEQYF.